This T cell receptor beta chain was found in a study of T cells in Graves' hyperthyroidism and ophthalmopathy. Researchers barred patients who had uncontrolled infection, other autoimmune disease, pregnancy or lactation. Based on clinical symptoms, serum thyroxine and TRAb, thyroid ultrasound and orbital computed tomography, diagnoses were reached. Study-wide points: For ophthalmopathy, model prediction preceded onset by a median approximately 6 months. In the analysis, a 13 V-J model separated ophthalmopathy from stable hyperthyroidism.

This clonotype was detected many times. The antigen remains undetermined. Germline loops: CDR1 SGHRS, CDR2 YFSETQ. Trimming stripped 3 bases from V and 5 bases from J, with 17 bases between. The CDR3 sequence is 15 residues long. Researchers took RNA transcripts and amplified the TCR beta CDR3 regions from them. Primed by the HTBI set, a first-round RT-PCR was run on the TCR CDR3. TCRdb ran MiXCR on the multiplex PCR reads and lists one entry per CDR3 protein. The data contain approximately 200,000 distinct CDR3 sequences, approximately 20% of them singletons. The clonotype was recovered from a man aged 35-49 years with Graves' hyperthyroidism. V is TRBV5-1 and J is TRBJ1-2; D is perhaps TRBD1 (5 bases). The source material was blood. The CDR3 region is CASSYGMTVDYGYTF. The DNA for the CDR3 is TGCGCCAGCAGCTACGGAATGACAGTGGATTATGGCTACACCTTC.